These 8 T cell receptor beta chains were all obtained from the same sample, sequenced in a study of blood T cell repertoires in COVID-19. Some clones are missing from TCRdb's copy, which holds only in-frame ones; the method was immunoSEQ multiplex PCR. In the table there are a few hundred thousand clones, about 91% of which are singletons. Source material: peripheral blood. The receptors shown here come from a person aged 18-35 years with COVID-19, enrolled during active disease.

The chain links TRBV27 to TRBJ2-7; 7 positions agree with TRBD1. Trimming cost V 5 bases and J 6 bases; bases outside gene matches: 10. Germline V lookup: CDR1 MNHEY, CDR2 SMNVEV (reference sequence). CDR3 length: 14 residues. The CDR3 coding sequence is TGTGCCAGCAGTATAGGGGGCCTGTCGTCCGAGCAGTACTTC. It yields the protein CASSIGGLSSEQYF.

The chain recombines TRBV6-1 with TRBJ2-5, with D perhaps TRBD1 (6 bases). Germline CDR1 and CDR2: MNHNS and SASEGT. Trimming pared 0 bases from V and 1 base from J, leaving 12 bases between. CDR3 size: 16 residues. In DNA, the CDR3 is TGTGCCAGCAGTGAAGCGCGACAGGACTCCCAAGAGACCCAGTACTTC. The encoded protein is CASSEARQDSQETQYF.

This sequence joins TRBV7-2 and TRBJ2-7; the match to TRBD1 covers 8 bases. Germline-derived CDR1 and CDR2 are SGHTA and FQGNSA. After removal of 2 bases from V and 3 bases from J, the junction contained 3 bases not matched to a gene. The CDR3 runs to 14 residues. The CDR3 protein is CASSLHTGGYEQYF. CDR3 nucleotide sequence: TGTGCCAGCAGCTTACATACAGGGGGCTACGAGCAGTACTTC. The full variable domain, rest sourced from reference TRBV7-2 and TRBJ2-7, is GAGVSQSPSNKVTEKGKDVELRCDPISGHTALYWYRQSLGQGLEFLIYFQGNSAPDKSGLPSDRFSAERTGGSVSTLTIQRTQQEDSAVYLCASSLHTGGYEQYFGPGTRLTVT.

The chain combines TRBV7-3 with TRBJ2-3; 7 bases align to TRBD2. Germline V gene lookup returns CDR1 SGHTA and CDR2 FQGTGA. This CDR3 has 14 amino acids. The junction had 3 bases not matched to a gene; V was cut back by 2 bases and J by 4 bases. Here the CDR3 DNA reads TGTGCCAGCAGCTTAGCGGGAGTAGCAGATACGCAGTATTTT. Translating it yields CASSLAGVADTQYF.

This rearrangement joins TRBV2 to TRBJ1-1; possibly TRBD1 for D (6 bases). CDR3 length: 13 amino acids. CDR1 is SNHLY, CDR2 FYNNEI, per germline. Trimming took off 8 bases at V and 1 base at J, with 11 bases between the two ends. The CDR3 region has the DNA TGTGCCAGCTTCACAGGGACGAACACTGAAGCTTTCTTT. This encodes CASFTGTNTEAFF.

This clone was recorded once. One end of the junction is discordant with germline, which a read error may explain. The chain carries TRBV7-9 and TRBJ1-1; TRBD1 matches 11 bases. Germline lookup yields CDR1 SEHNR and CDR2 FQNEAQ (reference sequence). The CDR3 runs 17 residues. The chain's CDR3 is CASSLGPGTGGMTEAFF. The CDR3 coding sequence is TGTGCCAGCAGTTTAGGTCCCGGGACAGGGGGTATGACTGAAGCTTTCTTT. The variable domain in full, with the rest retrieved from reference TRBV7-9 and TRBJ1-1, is DTGVSQNPRHKITKRGQNVTFRCDPISEHNRLYWYRQTLGQGPEFLTYFQNEAQLEKSRLLSDRFSAERPKGSFSTLEIQRTEQGDSAMYLCASSLGPGTGGMTEAFFGQGTRLTVV.

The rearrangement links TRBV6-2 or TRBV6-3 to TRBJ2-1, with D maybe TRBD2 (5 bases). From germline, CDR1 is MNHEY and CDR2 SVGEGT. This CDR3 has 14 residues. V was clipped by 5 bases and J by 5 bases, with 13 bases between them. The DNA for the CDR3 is TGTGCCAGCAGTCGCCTGTGGGAGAACAATGAGCAGTTCTTC. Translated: CASSRLWENNEQFF.

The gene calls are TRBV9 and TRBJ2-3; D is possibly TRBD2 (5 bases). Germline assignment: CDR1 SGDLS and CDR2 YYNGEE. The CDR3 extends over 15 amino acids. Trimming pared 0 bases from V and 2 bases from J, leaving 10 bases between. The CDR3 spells CASSVVGDYTDTQYF. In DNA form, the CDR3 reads TGTGCCAGCAGCGTAGTTGGCGACTACACAGATACGCAGTATTTT. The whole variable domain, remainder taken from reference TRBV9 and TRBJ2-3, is DSGVTQTPKHLITATGQRVTLRCSPRSGDLSVYWYQQSLDQGLQFLIQYYNGEERAKGNILERFSAQQFPDLHSELNLSSLELGDSALYFCASSVVGDYTDTQYFGPGTRLTVL.